The 26 T cell receptor beta chains in this list originate from one sample, sequenced in a study of T cell responses to AZD1222 COVID-19 vaccine. The protocol was immunoSEQ multiplex PCR, while the TCRdb copy is restricted to in-frame clones and leaves out a portion. Of about 150,000 clones in the sample, nearly 95% were seen once. This specimen was peripheral blood, taken on day 0 of AZD1222 vaccination. These receptors originate from an adult in good health.

The chain is built from TRBV7-2 and TRBJ1-5; D remains ambiguous. The germline gives CDR1 SGHTA, CDR2 FQGNSA. The CDR3 runs to 13 residues. Trimming left V 5 bases short and J 6 bases short, with 11 bases between. This CDR3 reads CASSPRVRQPQHF. DNA of the CDR3: TGTGCCAGCAGCCCTAGGGTGCGTCAGCCCCAGCATTTT.

The genes are TRBV5-6 and TRBJ2-7, with D uncertain. CDR3 length: 14 residues. V shed 0 bases and J shed 1 base, with 8 bases lying between them. Germline CDR1 and CDR2: SGHDT and YYEEEE. The CDR3 coding sequence is TGTGCCAGCAGCTTGGATCGCCCTTCCTACGAGCAGTACTTC. It translates to CASSLDRPSYEQYF.

The chain links TRBV4-1 to TRBJ2-2; possible D gene TRBD2, 5 bases. Trimming left V 1 base short and J 6 bases short, with 9 bases between. Germline loops: CDR1 MGHRA, CDR2 YSYEKL. The CDR3 sequence is 14 residues long. As DNA, the CDR3 is TGCGCCAGCAGCCAAGTTGGAGGTGCCGGGGAGCTGTTTTTT. It yields the protein CASSQVGGAGELFF.

V is TRBV19 and J is TRBJ2-2; 7 bases map to TRBD2. Germline CDR1 is LNHDA and CDR2 is SQIVND (reference sequence). CDR3 size: 14 residues. The V segment lost 7 bases and the J segment 4 bases; nucleotides outside the gene matches: 6. DNA of the CDR3: TGTGCCAGTATAATGGGGGGGTCCACCGGGGAGCTGTTTTTT. Its protein is CASIMGGSTGELFF.

The rearrangement joins TRBV12-3 or TRBV12-4 to TRBJ2-1; 8 bases are a match to TRBD2. The CDR3 contains 13 residues. Trimming at V came to 5 bases and at J to 6 bases, leaving 3 bases not matched to a gene. CDR3 sequence: CASSVGTSNEQFF. The CDR3 DNA reads as TGTGCCAGCAGTGTGGGGACTAGCAATGAGCAGTTCTTC.

The CDR3 sequence is CASGSSGIQETQYF. The CDR3 nucleotides are TGTGCCAGTGGGTCTAGCGGGATCCAAGAGACCCAGTACTTC. This chain uses TRBV7-9 with TRBJ2-5, with 9 bases matching TRBD2. The CDR3 is 14 amino acids. V shed 9 bases and J 1 base; nucleotides not matched to a gene: 6. Germline CDR1 and CDR2: SEHNR and FQNEAQ (reference sequence).

CDR3 sequence (DNA): TGTGCCAGTGGAGCGGGAGCACAGAGAGATACGCAGTATTTT. This gives the protein CASGAGAQRDTQYF. This chain links TRBV7-9 with TRBJ2-3, with 8 bases matching TRBD2. The CDR3 totals 14 residues. V trimming: 9 bases; J trimming: 5 bases; junction bases outside the gene matches: 10. Germline CDR1 and CDR2: SEHNR and FQNEAQ (reference sequence).

This clone was detected once. This chain joins TRBV27 and TRBJ2-1; TRBD1 aligns across 9 bases. V lost 5 bases, J lost 4 bases, and 9 bases stayed unmatched. The CDR3 runs to 16 residues. Germline CDR1 and CDR2: MNHEY and SMNVEV (reference sequence). The CDR3 region has the DNA TGTGCCAGCAGTCAAGGGACAGGGACAGGTTACAATGAGCAGTTCTTC. This codes for CASSQGTGTGYNEQFF.

The rearrangement links TRBV9 to TRBJ1-6; TRBD1 agrees at 8 bases. The CDR3 covers 15 residues. Looked up from germline, CDR1 is SGDLS and CDR2 is YYNGEE. The V and J ends lost 4 bases and 8 bases, in that order; junction bases with no gene match: 8. CDR3 protein: CASSSQGDHHSPLHF. The CDR3 DNA reads as TGTGCCAGCAGCTCACAGGGGGATCACCATTCACCCCTCCACTTT.

The chain combines TRBV12-3 or TRBV12-4 with TRBJ1-3, with D unresolved. V lost 6 bases to trimming and J lost 4 bases, with 10 bases between them. This CDR3 region has 13 residues. CDR3 amino acids: CASRDGLGNTIYF. The CDR3, as DNA: TGTGCCAGCAGGGATGGACTGGGAAACACCATATATTTT.

This chain links TRBV3-1 (or the pseudogene TRBV3-2) with TRBJ1-1, with no clear D. Germline-derived CDR1 and CDR2 are LGHDT and YNNKEL (reference sequence). The CDR3 is 13 residues long. Trimming pared 6 bases from V and 1 base from J, leaving 9 bases between. Here the CDR3 DNA reads TGTGCCAGCAGTCTGATGGGGAACACTGAAGCTTTCTTT. This translates into CASSLMGNTEAFF.

The CDR3 sequence: CASRATGAAYEQYF. The CDR3, as DNA: TGTGCCAGCAGAGCGACAGGGGCGGCTTACGAGCAGTACTTC. The chain carries TRBV3-1 (or the pseudogene TRBV3-2) and TRBJ2-7; 8 bases are a match to TRBD1. With 6 bases clipped from V and 4 bases from J, the junction kept 8 bases outside the gene matches. Germline CDR1 reads LGHDT; CDR2 reads YNNKEL (reference sequence). The CDR3 has 14 residues.

This clone has just a few counts. The chain combines TRBV11-2 with TRBJ2-7; D tentatively reads TRBD1 or TRBD2 (5 bases each). CDR1 SGHAT and CDR2 FQNNGV come from the germline V gene. Trimming removed 6 bases at V and 3 bases at J, with 15 bases between. This CDR3 contains 14 residues. CDR3 sequence: CASSRGAPDYEQYF. CDR3 DNA: TGTGCCAGCAGTAGGGGAGCACCAGACTACGAGCAGTACTTC.

This clone was detected once. This chain joins TRBV3-1 (or the pseudogene TRBV3-2) and TRBJ2-7, with D maybe TRBD1 (7 bases). The CDR3 has 17 amino acids. Germline V gives CDR1 LGHDT, CDR2 YNNKEL (reference sequence). V lost 0 bases and J 3 bases, leaving 18 bases between the germline ends. The CDR3 DNA sequence: TGTGCCAGCAGCCAAGATCTCGGAGGGGGCTCCTTCTACGAGCAGTACTTC. Amino acid sequence: CASSQDLGGGSFYEQYF.

The rearrangement joins TRBV4-1 to TRBJ1-4; TRBD1 matches 8 bases. Trimming at V came to 3 bases and at J to 3 bases, leaving 3 bases not matched to a gene. From germline, CDR1 is MGHRA and CDR2 YSYEKL. This CDR3 has 15 amino acids. The CDR3 DNA sequence: TGCGCCAGCAGCCACGAGACAGGGGCTAATGAAAAACTGTTTTTT. Translating gives CASSHETGANEKLFF.

V and J are TRBV6-5 and TRBJ1-6, with D hard to call. V was trimmed by 2 bases and J by 6 bases, leaving 8 bases between them. This CDR3 has 14 residues. The germline gives CDR1 MNHEY, CDR2 SVGAGI. The CDR3 bases are TGTGCCAGCAGTTACAGGTCGGCTAATTCACCCCTCCACTTT. Its protein product is CASSYRSANSPLHF.

CDR3 sequence (DNA): TGTGCCAGCACCGCCTTCTCCTACAATGAGCAGTTCTTC. Its translation: CASTAFSYNEQFF. The genes are TRBV19 and TRBJ2-1; the D is unclear. Germline CDR1 and CDR2: LNHDA and SQIVND (reference sequence). V lost 9 bases, J lost 0 bases, and 9 bases lay in between. This CDR3 contains 13 residues.

J is TRBJ1-2 and V is TRBV6-6; TRBD1 matches at 7 bases. The CDR3 is made up of 14 amino acids. The germline CDR1 and CDR2 sequences are MNHNY and SVGAGI (reference sequence). Trimming at V came to 6 bases and at J to 4 bases, leaving 8 bases not matched to a gene. The CDR3: CASRRQGSLYGYTF. The CDR3 bases are TGTGCCAGCAGGCGACAGGGTTCACTCTATGGCTACACCTTC.

This clone was observed a single time. V gene TRBV2 combines with J gene TRBJ2-2; D gene ambiguous. CDR1 and CDR2 from the germline V gene are SNHLY and FYNNEI. The CDR3 has 13 amino acids. V gave up 8 bases and J gave up 7 bases, with 14 bases separating them. The CDR3 sequence is CASARLELGELFF. For the CDR3, the DNA is TGTGCCAGCGCAAGATTAGAACTCGGGGAGCTGTTTTTT.

The chain recombines TRBV24-1 with TRBJ1-3; D remains ambiguous. CDR3 size: 12 residues. V dropped 2 bases and J dropped 4 bases, with 2 bases sitting between them. The germline V gene has CDR1 KGHDR and CDR2 SFDVKD. The CDR3 bases are TGTGCCACCAGTGATTCGGGAAACACCATATATTTT. It specifies CATSDSGNTIYF.

The CDR3 sequence: CASSDLRRNYEQYF. CDR3 coding DNA: TGTGCCAGCAGTGATCTACGCAGAAATTACGAGCAGTACTTC. This rearrangement joins TRBV25-1 to TRBJ2-7; no clear D gene. This CDR3 has 14 amino acids. V gave up 3 bases and J gave up 4 bases, with 13 bases separating them. Germline CDR1 is MGHDK and CDR2 is SYGVNS.

The chain couples TRBV18 to TRBJ2-7; 9 nucleotides agree with TRBD1. V lost 3 bases to trimming and J lost 2 bases; unmatched junction nucleotides: 5. Germline CDR1 and CDR2: KGHSH and LQKENI. The CDR3 loop spans 15 amino acids. CDR3 sequence reads: CASSPGTGKAYEQYF. Written as DNA, the CDR3 is TGTGCCAGCTCACCCGGGACAGGGAAGGCCTACGAGCAGTACTTC.

This clone came up once. The chain joins TRBV11-2 to TRBJ2-5, with a possible D match to TRBD1 (5 bases). The germline V gene has CDR1 SGHAT and CDR2 FQNNGV. Trimming cost V 6 bases and J 2 bases, with 16 bases left between them. This CDR3 has 15 residues. The CDR3 DNA reads as TGTGCCAGCAGTAATCAGGGTACTCAACAAGAGACCCAGTACTTC. It is translated as CASSNQGTQQETQYF.

The chain links TRBV7-9 to TRBJ1-1, with TRBD1 matching over 10 bases. Germline CDR1 is SEHNR and CDR2 is FQNEAQ (reference sequence). CDR3 length: 12 residues. V was clipped by 5 bases and J by 9 bases; unmatched bases: 3. The CDR3 loop reads CASSGDRGKAFF. The CDR3 bases are TGTGCCAGCAGCGGGGACAGGGGAAAAGCTTTCTTT. Complete variable domain (other parts from reference TRBV7-9 and TRBJ1-1): DTGVSQNPRHKITKRGQNVTFRCDPISEHNRLYWYRQTLGQGPEFLTYFQNEAQLEKSRLLSDRFSAERPKGSFSTLEIQRTEQGDSAMYLCASSGDRGKAFFGQGTRLTVV.

The chain employs TRBV9 and TRBJ1-2; D is possibly TRBD1 (5 bases). The V end was cut by 0 bases, the J end by 4 bases, with 16 bases between. The germline CDR1 and CDR2 sequences are SGDLS and YYNGEE. The CDR3 has 16 residues. Here the CDR3 DNA reads TGTGCCAGCAGCGTAGGCCCGGACGGGGACCTCTATGGCTACACCTTC. Its protein product is CASSVGPDGDLYGYTF. Looking up the rest from reference TRBV9 and TRBJ1-2 gives the full variable domain: DSGVTQTPKHLITATGQRVTLRCSPRSGDLSVYWYQQSLDQGLQFLIQYYNGEERAKGNILERFSAQQFPDLHSELNLSSLELGDSALYFCASSVGPDGDLYGYTFGSGTRLTVV.

The rearrangement uses TRBV11-1 and TRBJ2-1, with D tentatively TRBD2 (6 bases). The CDR3 loop spans 15 amino acids. The V gene lost 7 bases and the J gene lost 0 bases, with 13 bases spanning the gap. Germline V gene data show CDR1 as SGHAT and CDR2 as FQDESV (reference sequence). The DNA of the CDR3 is TGTGCCAGCACCTGGGACTCCACCTCCTACAATGAGCAGTTCTTC. Translated, it gives CASTWDSTSYNEQFF.